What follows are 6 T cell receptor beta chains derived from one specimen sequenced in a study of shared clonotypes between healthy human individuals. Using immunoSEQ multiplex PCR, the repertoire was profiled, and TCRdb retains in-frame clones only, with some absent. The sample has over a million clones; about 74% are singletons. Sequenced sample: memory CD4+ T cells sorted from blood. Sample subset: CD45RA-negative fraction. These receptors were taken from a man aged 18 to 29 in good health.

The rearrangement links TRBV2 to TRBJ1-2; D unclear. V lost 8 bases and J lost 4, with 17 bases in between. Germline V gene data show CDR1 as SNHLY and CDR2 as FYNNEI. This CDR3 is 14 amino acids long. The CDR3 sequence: CASGVRDAAYGYTF. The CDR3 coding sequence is TGTGCCAGCGGAGTCCGGGATGCGGCCTATGGCTACACCTTC.

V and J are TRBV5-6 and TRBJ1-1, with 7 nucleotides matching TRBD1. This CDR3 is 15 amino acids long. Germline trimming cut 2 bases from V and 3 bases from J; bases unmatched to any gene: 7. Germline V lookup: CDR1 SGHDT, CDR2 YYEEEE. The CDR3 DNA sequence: TGTGCCAGCAGCTTATTACAGGGGAGGGACACTGAAGCTTTCTTT. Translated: CASSLLQGRDTEAFF.

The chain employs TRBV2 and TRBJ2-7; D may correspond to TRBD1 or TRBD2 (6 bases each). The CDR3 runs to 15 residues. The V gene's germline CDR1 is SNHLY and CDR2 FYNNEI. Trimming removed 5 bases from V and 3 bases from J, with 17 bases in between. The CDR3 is CASSSQGRGVYEQYF. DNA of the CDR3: TGTGCCAGCAGTTCACAGGGTAGGGGGGTCTACGAGCAGTACTTC.

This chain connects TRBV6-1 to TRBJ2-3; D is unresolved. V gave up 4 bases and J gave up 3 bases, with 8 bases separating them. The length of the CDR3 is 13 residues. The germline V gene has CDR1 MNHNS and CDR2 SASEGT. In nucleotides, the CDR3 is TGTGCCAGCAGTGTTGGCAGAACAGATACGCAGTATTTT. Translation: CASSVGRTDTQYF.

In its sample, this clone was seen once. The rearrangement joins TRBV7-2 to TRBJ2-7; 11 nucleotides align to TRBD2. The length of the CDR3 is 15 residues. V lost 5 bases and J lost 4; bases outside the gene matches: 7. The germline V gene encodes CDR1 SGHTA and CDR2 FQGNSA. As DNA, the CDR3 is TGTGCCAGCAGCCAGACTAGCGGGGTCACATACGAGCAGTACTTC. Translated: CASSQTSGVTYEQYF.

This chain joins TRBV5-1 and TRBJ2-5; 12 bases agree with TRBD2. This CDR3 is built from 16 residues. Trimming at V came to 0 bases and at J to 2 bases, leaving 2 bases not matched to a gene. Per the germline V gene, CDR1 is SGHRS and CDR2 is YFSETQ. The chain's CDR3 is CASSLVLAGGQETQYF. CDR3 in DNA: TGCGCCAGCAGCTTGGTTCTAGCGGGAGGGCAAGAGACCCAGTACTTC.